This T cell receptor beta chain was sequenced during a study of cytomegalovirus exposure and HLA in healthy donors. Overall study: Most genotyped donors, approximately 77% of about 400, had Caucasian-associated genetic ancestry. Study-wide findings and caveats: Cytomegalovirus association was assigned to some 160 TCR beta chains. Sequencing likely generated an artifact that appeared as a cluster of highly shared sequence variants.

Only a few counts were recorded for this clone. Its antigen remains unidentified. It was with 60 Vbeta and 13 Jbeta primers that the PCR ran. Only in-frame clones appear in the TCRdb table, and some are missing; sequencing was by immunoSEQ multiplex PCR. The sample shows roughly 76,000 clones, more than 80% of them seen only once. The germline gives CDR1 SNHLY, CDR2 FYNNEI. The CDR3 has 14 residues. Between the trimmed V and J ends, which lost 3 bases and 4 bases, there was a span of 11 bases. The chain combines TRBV2 with TRBJ2-3; TRBD1 might be the D (5 bases). Material for sequencing was PBMCs. This TCR came from a woman in her twenties or thirties in good health and CMV-seronegative. The CDR3 sequence: CASSDRVGADTQYF. In DNA, the CDR3 is TGTGCCAGCAGTGACAGGGTTGGCGCAGATACGCAGTATTTT. Based on the CDR3 plus reference TRBV2 and TRBJ2-3, the full variable domain is EPEVTQTPSHQVTQMGQEVILRCVPISNHLYFYWYRQILGQKVEFLVSFYNNEISEKSEIFDDQFSVERPDGSNFTLKIRSTKLEDSAMYFCASSDRVGADTQYFGPGTRLTVL.